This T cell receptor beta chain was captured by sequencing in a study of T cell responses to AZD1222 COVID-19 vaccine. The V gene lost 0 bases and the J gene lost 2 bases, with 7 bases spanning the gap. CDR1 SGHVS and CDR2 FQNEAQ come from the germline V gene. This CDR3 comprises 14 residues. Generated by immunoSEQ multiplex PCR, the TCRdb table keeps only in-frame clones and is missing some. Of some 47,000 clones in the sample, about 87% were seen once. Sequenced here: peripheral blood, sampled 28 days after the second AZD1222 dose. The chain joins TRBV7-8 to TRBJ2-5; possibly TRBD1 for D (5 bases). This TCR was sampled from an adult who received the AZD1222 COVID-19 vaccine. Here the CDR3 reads CASSLAAGQETQYF. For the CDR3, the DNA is TGTGCCAGCAGCTTAGCGGCAGGGCAAGAGACCCAGTACTTC.